Following are 21 T cell receptor beta chains from one sample sequenced in a study of T-cell memory formation after mild COVID-19. One entry per CDR3 protein, called by TCRdb with MiXCR from the 5' RACE reads. The data hold fewer than 450,000 distinct CDR3 sequences, with 20% to 30% observed a single time. The sequenced material came from PBMCs or a T cell subset sorted from them (not recorded which). These receptors were taken from an adult woman who had mild COVID-19 (a few samples of this study predate the infection). Cell type and time point are not known.

The V call is TRBV12-3 or TRBV12-4, the J call TRBJ1-1; D remains ambiguous. Trimming pared 5 bases from V and 7 bases from J, leaving 17 bases between. The CDR3 runs 14 residues. CDR3 residues: CASSEPGLGDEAFF. In DNA form, the CDR3 reads TGTGCCAGCAGTGAACCGGGTCTTGGGGATGAAGCTTTCTTT.

For the CDR3, the DNA is TGCGCCAGCAGCCTTTTTTGGGACAGCTCCTACGAGCAGTACTTC. The encoded protein is CASSLFWDSSYEQYF. This chain connects TRBV4-3 to TRBJ2-7, with TRBD1 identical over 7 bases. From germline, CDR1 is LGHNA and CDR2 YSLEER. The CDR3 is 15 amino acids. V trimming: 4 bases; J trimming: 0 bases; junction bases outside the gene matches: 6.

V and J are TRBV19 and TRBJ2-2; D is ambiguous. V was trimmed by 1 base and J by 0 bases, leaving 6 bases between them. CDR3 length: 15 residues. Germline loops: CDR1 LNHDA, CDR2 SQIVND (reference sequence). In DNA, the CDR3 is TGTGCCAGTAGTATAGGCCTGTCGAACACCGGGGAGCTGTTTTTT. It translates to CASSIGLSNTGELFF.

This chain links TRBV4-2 with TRBJ1-2; D is unresolved. The ends were cut back, 0 bases at V and 0 bases at J, with 14 bases in the middle. Germline CDR1 is LGHNA and CDR2 is YNFKEQ. The CDR3 has 17 amino acids. The DNA for the CDR3 is TGTGCCAGCAGCCAAGAGATAGGAGGTGCTTCTAACTATGGCTACACCTTC. Translated: CASSQEIGGASNYGYTF.

The chain has TRBV9 and TRBJ1-2; 8 positions match TRBD1. This CDR3 comprises 14 residues. Germline CDR1 SGDLS, CDR2 YYNGEE. V lost 0 bases and J lost 10; bases outside the gene matches: 8. This chain's CDR3 is CASSVEVTGDAYTF. The CDR3 nucleotides read TGTGCCAGCAGCGTAGAAGTGACAGGGGATGCCTACACCTTC.

The rearrangement uses TRBV11-2 and TRBJ2-5; the D gene is possibly TRBD1 (5 bases). The CDR3 contains 15 residues. V shed 2 bases and J shed 5 bases, with 15 bases lying between them. In germline, CDR1 is SGHAT, CDR2 FQNNGV. CDR3 DNA sequence: TGTGCCAGCAGCTTAATGACAGCCTCAGTGGAGACCCAGTACTTC. Its translation: CASSLMTASVETQYF.

This clonotype was detected only a few times. V usage is TRBV5-1 and J usage is TRBJ2-3, with 8 positions matching TRBD1. Germline V lookup: CDR1 SGHRS, CDR2 YFSETQ. The J segment lost 4 bases and the V segment lost 3 bases, leaving 1 base of the junction unmatched. CDR3 length equals 13 residues. The CDR3 region is CASSWTGSDTQYF. CDR3 DNA sequence: TGCGCCAGCAGCTGGACAGGGTCAGATACGCAGTATTTT.

This sequence joins TRBV12-3 or TRBV12-4 and TRBJ2-3, with 13 bases matching TRBD2. V was clipped by 4 bases and J by 4 bases; unmatched bases: 5. The CDR3 runs 16 residues. Written as DNA, the CDR3 is TGTGCCAGCAGTTCCGGGACTAGCGGGGTCGCAGATACGCAGTATTTT. It specifies CASSSGTSGVADTQYF.

The V call is TRBV20-1, the J call TRBJ1-1; no clear D gene. Germline CDR1 DFQATT, CDR2 SNEGSKA (reference sequence). V was trimmed by 1 base and J by 3 bases, leaving 9 bases between them. The CDR3 sequence is 13 residues long. CDR3 amino acids: CSARVPVDTEAFF. The DNA for the CDR3 is TGCAGTGCTAGAGTCCCTGTGGACACTGAAGCTTTCTTT.

This clonotype was counted only a few times. The rearrangement uses TRBV29-1 and TRBJ2-7; 7 bases are shared with TRBD1. The CDR3 consists of 13 residues. CDR1 SQVTM and CDR2 ANQGSEA come from the germline V gene. The V and J ends lost 0 bases and 4 bases, in that order; junction bases with no gene match: 3. This CDR3 reads CSVEDRGKYEQYF. The CDR3, as DNA: TGCAGCGTTGAAGACAGGGGGAAGTACGAGCAGTACTTC.

A single count supports this clonotype. The chain joins TRBV12-3 or TRBV12-4 to TRBJ2-1; TRBD1 aligns across 10 bases. The CDR3 contains 15 residues. The trim removed 3 bases at V and 6 bases at J, leaving 5 bases unmatched. The CDR3 region is CASSFRTGGSNEQFF. Written as DNA, the CDR3 is TGTGCCAGCAGTTTTCGGACAGGGGGTAGCAATGAGCAGTTCTTC.

This clonotype has a handful of counts. The chain couples TRBV5-1 to TRBJ2-3; D is possibly TRBD1 (6 bases). CDR3 length equals 14 residues. Trimming took 5 bases from V and 2 from J, leaving 12 bases between them. From germline, CDR1 is SGHRS and CDR2 YFSETQ. The CDR3 sequence: CASRPGQTTDTQYF. The DNA of the CDR3 is TGCGCCAGCAGACCCGGACAGACCACAGATACGCAGTATTTT. The whole variable domain, filled in from reference TRBV5-1 and TRBJ2-3, reads KAGVTQTPRYLIKTRGQQVTLSCSPISGHRSVSWYQQTPGQGLQFLFEYFSETQRNKGNFPGRFSGRQFSNSRSEMNVSTLELGDSALYLCASRPGQTTDTQYFGPGTRLTVL.

The chain carries TRBV18 and TRBJ2-3, with D perhaps TRBD1 (5 bases). V was cut by 5 bases and J by 0 bases, with 15 bases left in between. This CDR3 has 16 residues. Germline CDR1 reads KGHSH; CDR2 reads LQKENI. The CDR3 region is CASSWILKGSTDTQYF. The CDR3 nucleotides read TGTGCCAGCTCATGGATACTAAAGGGGAGCACAGATACGCAGTATTTT.

The V and J genes are TRBV9 and TRBJ2-6, with D possibly matching TRBD2 (5 bases). Germline CDR1 is SGDLS and CDR2 is YYNGEE. V was trimmed by 4 bases and J by 2 bases, leaving 10 bases between them. The CDR3 loop spans 15 amino acids. CDR3 bases: TGTGCCAGCAGCAATGACGGGACTGGGGCCAACGTCCTGACTTTC. This codes for CASSNDGTGANVLTF.

This clonotype was recorded a few times. The J gene is TRBJ2-1, the V gene TRBV20-1, with no clear D. Germline V gene sequence: CDR1 DFQATT, CDR2 SNEGSKA (reference sequence). V lost 5 bases and J 8 bases, leaving 7 bases between the germline ends. This CDR3 has 10 amino acids. This CDR3 is CSALLDEQFF. The CDR3 bases are TGCAGTGCTCTACTGGATGAGCAGTTCTTC.

The rearrangement uses TRBV12-3 or TRBV12-4 and TRBJ1-6, with 9 bases identical to TRBD1. CDR3 length equals 16 residues. After removal of 6 bases from V and 6 bases from J, the junction contained 9 bases not matched to a gene. DNA of the CDR3: TGTGCCAGCAGCCGAGGGACAGGGATTCTTAATTCACCCCTCCACTTT. Amino acid sequence: CASSRGTGILNSPLHF.

This clonotype occurred a few times. V usage is TRBV9 and J usage is TRBJ2-7, with TRBD2 matching over 13 bases. The V segment lost 3 bases and the J segment 5 bases; nucleotides outside the gene matches: 11. This CDR3 is built from 17 residues. Germline V CDR1 and CDR2: SGDLS, YYNGEE. In DNA, the CDR3 is TGTGCCAGCAGCGCCCTCGGACTAGCGGGAGTGTTCGACGAGCAGTACTTC. Encoded protein: CASSALGLAGVFDEQYF.

The sample holds many counts of this clonotype. This chain uses TRBV7-2 with TRBJ2-1; 7 bases map to TRBD2. The CDR3 sequence is 13 residues long. Looked up from germline, CDR1 is SGHTA and CDR2 is FQGNSA. V gave up 3 bases and J gave up 9 bases; unmatched junction bases: 5. The CDR3 protein is CASSLTWGGEQFF. The CDR3 nucleotides are TGTGCCAGCAGCTTGACGTGGGGGGGTGAGCAGTTCTTC. The full variable domain, its missing parts supplied by reference TRBV7-2 and TRBJ2-1, is GAGVSQSPSNKVTEKGKDVELRCDPISGHTALYWYRQSLGQGLEFLIYFQGNSAPDKSGLPSDRFSAERTGGSVSTLTIQRTQQEDSAVYLCASSLTWGGEQFFGPGTRLTVL.

This clonotype was found a few times. V usage is TRBV7-9 and J usage is TRBJ2-7, with no clear D. Germline lookup yields CDR1 SEHNR and CDR2 FQNEAQ (reference sequence). V lost 6 bases and J lost 4, with 16 bases in between. This CDR3 region has 14 residues. CDR3 loop: CASRIESVGYEQYF. CDR3 in DNA: TGTGCCAGCAGAATAGAGTCGGTGGGATACGAGCAGTACTTC. Full variable domain (rest looked up from reference TRBV7-9 and TRBJ2-7): DTGVSQNPRHKITKRGQNVTFRCDPISEHNRLYWYRQTLGQGPEFLTYFQNEAQLEKSRLLSDRFSAERPKGSFSTLEIQRTEQGDSAMYLCASRIESVGYEQYFGPGTRLTVT.

This clonotype was observed a few times. V is TRBV10-3 and J is TRBJ2-1; no reliable D call. Trimming left V 7 bases short and J 1 base short, with 11 bases between. Germline V gene data show CDR1 as ENHRY and CDR2 as SYGVKD. The CDR3 has 14 amino acids. CDR3 sequence (DNA): TGTGCCATCACAGAGGCGTCTTCCTACAATGAGCAGTTCTTC. It codes for CAITEASSYNEQFF.

The chain carries TRBV7-2 and TRBJ2-3; no firm D call. CDR3 size: 13 residues. Germline lookup yields CDR1 SGHTA and CDR2 FQGNSA. Trimming took 5 bases from V and 3 from J, leaving 9 bases between them. CDR3 sequence: CASSPISTDTQYF. In DNA, the CDR3 is TGTGCCAGCAGCCCGATAAGTACAGATACGCAGTATTTT.